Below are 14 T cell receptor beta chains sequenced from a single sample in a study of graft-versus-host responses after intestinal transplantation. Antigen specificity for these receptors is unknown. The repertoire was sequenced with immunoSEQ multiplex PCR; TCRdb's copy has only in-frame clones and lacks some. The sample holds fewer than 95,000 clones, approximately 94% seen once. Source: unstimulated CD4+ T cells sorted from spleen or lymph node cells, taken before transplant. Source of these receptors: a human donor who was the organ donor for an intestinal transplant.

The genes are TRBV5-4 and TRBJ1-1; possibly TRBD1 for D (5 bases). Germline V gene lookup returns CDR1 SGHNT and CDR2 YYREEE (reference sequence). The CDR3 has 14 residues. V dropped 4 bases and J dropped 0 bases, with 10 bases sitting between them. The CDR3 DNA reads TGTGCCAGCAGCCCCGGGGGATTGAACACTGAAGCTTTCTTT. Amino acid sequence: CASSPGGLNTEAFF.

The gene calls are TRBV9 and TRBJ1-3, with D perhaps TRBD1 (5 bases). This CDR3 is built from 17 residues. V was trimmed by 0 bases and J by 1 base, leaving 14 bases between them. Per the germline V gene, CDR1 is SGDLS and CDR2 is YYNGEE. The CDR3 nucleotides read TGTGCCAGCAGCGTAGATCTAGAGGGGCGGTCTGGAAACACCATATATTTT. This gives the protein CASSVDLEGRSGNTIYF.

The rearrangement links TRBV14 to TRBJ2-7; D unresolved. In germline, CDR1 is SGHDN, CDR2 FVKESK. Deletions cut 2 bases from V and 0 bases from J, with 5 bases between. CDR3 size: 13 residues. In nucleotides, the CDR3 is TGTGCCAGCAGCCAAACAAGCTCCTACGAGCAGTACTTC. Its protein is CASSQTSSYEQYF.

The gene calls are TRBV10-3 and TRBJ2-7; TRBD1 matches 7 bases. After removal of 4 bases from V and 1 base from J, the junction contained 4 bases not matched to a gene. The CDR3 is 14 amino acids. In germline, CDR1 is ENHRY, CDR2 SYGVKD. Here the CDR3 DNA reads TGTGCCATCAGTGTCGGGACAGAATCCTACGAGCAGTACTTC. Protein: CAISVGTESYEQYF.

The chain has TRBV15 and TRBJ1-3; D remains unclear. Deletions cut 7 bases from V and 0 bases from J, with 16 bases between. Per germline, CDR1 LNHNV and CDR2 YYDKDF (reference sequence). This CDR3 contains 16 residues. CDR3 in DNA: TGTGCCACCACCAAAAGAGACCGTTTCTCTGGAAACACCATATATTTT. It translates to CATTKRDRFSGNTIYF.

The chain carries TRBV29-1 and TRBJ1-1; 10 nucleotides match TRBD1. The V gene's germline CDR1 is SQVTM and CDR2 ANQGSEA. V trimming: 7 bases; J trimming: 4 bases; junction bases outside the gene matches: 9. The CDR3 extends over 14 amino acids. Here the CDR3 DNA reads TGCAGCGGCCGGACAGGGGGTGGAGGCACTGAAGCTTTCTTT. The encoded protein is CSGRTGGGGTEAFF.

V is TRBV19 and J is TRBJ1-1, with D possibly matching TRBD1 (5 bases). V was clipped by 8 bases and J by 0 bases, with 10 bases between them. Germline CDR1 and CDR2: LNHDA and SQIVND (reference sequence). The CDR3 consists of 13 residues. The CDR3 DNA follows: TGTGCCAGTGCCAGGGCCATGAACACTGAAGCTTTCTTT. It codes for CASARAMNTEAFF. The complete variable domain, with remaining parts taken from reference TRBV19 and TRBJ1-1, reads DGGITQSPKYLFRKEGQNVTLSCEQNLNHDAMYWYRQDPGQGLRLIYYSQIVNDFQKGDIAEGYSVSREKKESFPLTVTSAQKNPTAFYLCASARAMNTEAFFGQGTRLTVV.

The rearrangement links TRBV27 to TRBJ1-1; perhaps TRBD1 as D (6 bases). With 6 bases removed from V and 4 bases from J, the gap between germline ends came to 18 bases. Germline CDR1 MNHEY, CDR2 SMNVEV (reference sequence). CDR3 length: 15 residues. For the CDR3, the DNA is TGTGCCAGCAGATACCGGGGGCAGGGAGGCACTGAAGCTTTCTTT. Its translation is CASRYRGQGGTEAFF.

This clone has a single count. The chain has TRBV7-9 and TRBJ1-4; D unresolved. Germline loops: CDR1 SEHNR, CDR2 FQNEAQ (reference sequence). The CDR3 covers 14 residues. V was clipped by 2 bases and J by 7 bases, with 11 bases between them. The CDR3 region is CASSLWPGGEKLFF. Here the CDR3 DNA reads TGTGCCAGCAGCTTATGGCCAGGAGGTGAAAAACTGTTTTTT.

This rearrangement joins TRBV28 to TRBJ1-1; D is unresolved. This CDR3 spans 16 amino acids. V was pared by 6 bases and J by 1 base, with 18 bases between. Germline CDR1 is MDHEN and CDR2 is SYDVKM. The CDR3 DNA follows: TGTGCCAGCAGCCTGAAGAATTGGTGGCAGAACACTGAAGCTTTCTTT. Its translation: CASSLKNWWQNTEAFF.

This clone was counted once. Written as DNA, the CDR3 is TGCGCCAGCAGCTTGGTCGCCGGGACAGGCCACCGGGGCACTGAAGCTTTCTTT. Protein product: CASSLVAGTGHRGTEAFF. The chain joins TRBV5-1 to TRBJ1-1, with 8 bases identical to TRBD1. With V trimmed by 0 bases and J by 4 bases, 14 bases remained unmatched. The CDR3 spans 18 residues. The germline V gene has CDR1 SGHRS and CDR2 YFSETQ.

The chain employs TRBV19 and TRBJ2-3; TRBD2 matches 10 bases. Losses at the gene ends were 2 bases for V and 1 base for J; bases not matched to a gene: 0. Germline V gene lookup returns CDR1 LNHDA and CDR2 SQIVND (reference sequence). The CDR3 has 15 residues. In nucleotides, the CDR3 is TGTGCCAGTAGTATACTAGCGGGGGGCACAGATACGCAGTATTTT. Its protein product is CASSILAGGTDTQYF.

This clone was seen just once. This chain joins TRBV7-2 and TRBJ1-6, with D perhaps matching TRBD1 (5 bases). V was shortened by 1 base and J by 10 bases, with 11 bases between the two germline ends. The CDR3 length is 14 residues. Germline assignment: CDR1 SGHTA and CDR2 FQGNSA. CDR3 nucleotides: TGTGCCAGCAGCTTAGGACAGCTTAACTCACCCCTCCACTTT. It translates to CASSLGQLNSPLHF.

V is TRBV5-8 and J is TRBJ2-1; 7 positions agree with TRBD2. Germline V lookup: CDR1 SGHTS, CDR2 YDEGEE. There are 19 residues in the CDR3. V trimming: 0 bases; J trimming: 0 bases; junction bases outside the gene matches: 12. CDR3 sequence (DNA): TGTGCCAGCAGCTTGGTCAGCTTTCGTAGGACTAGCTCCTACAATGAGCAGTTCTTC. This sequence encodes CASSLVSFRRTSSYNEQFF.